This T cell receptor beta chain comes out of a study of T-cell memory formation after mild COVID-19. Study-wide background: Largely, TCR clusters stayed within a single donor.

5'RACE primed from the constant segment yielded TCR alpha and TCR beta cDNA libraries bearing sample barcodes and UMIs. Using its own MiXCR run on the 5' RACE reads, TCRdb lists one record per CDR3 protein. The sample includes about 150,000 distinct CDR3 sequences, more than 14% of them seen just once. Whole-study findings and limits: Among clones contracting day 15 to 85, CD4/CD8 was balanced, whereas later expanders leaned CD4+. Detection of some responders pre-infection suggested pre-existing cross-reactive memory T cells participated.

This CDR3 contains 20 residues. This clonotype was recorded a few times. Its antigen is undetermined. The chain carries TRBV21-1 and TRBJ1-1; the D segment call TRBD1 is taken from the table without a DNA check. TRBV21-1 is assigned pseudogene status. This receptor was identified in an adult woman who had mild COVID-19 (a few samples of this study predate the infection). Cell type and time point are not known. The specimen sequenced was PBMCs or a T cell subset sorted from them (not recorded which). The CDR3 sequence is CASSNTGTGNCSLMNTEAFF. As DNA, the CDR3 is TGTGCCAGCAGCAATACCGGGACAGGGAACTGCAGCCTCATGAACACTGAAGCTTTCTTT.